This T cell receptor beta chain is from a study of cytomegalovirus exposure and HLA in healthy donors. Study-wide points: One variant, a missense change in DCLRE1C, was linked in a later analysis to TCR beta V- and J-gene trimming. The authors listed about 170 TCR beta chains as cytomegalovirus-associated. For most TCR beta V segments, an earlier analysis put the productive rate at about 87% or about 30% of the time.

The CDR3 has 14 residues. The V end lost 7 bases, the J end lost 8 bases, and 15 bases lay between the germline ends. Looked up from germline, CDR1 is LGHNT and CDR2 is FRNRAP. The PCR used 60 Vbeta and 13 Jbeta primers. Clones were read by immunoSEQ multiplex PCR, and TCRdb kept only the in-frame ones, dropping some. The repertoire holds 150,000 to 200,000 clones, with around three quarters as singletons. With respect to this clone: Its antigen is not identified.

This chain connects TRBV12-5 to TRBJ1-6; perhaps TRBD1 as D (5 bases). This receptor was identified in a young woman in good health and CMV-seronegative. Sequencing was performed on PBMCs. The CDR3 here is CASALLGGYSPLHF. In DNA, the CDR3 is TGTGCTAGTGCTCTCTTGGGGGGATATTCACCCCTCCACTTT.